These 2 T cell receptor beta chains originate from one sample sequenced in a study of T cells after posttransplantation cyclophosphamide. Cells defined as naive were viable CD3+CD4+ or CD3+CD8+ and CCR7+CD45RA+CD45RO-CD95-CD27+CD28+. Data came from immunoSEQ multiplex PCR; TCRdb stores just in-frame clones and leaves some out. The sample consists of fewer than 20,000 clones, 94% of them appearing once. Sequencing was done on a sample of naive CD4+ T cells sorted from blood. The source is a woman aged 50 to 65 in good health and a related stem cell transplant donor.

The V and J genes are TRBV2 and TRBJ2-5; TRBD1 might be the D (8 bases). This CDR3 spans 14 amino acids. CDR1 SNHLY and CDR2 FYNNEI come from the germline V gene. Deletions cut 6 bases from V and 11 bases from J, with 22 bases between. The CDR3 loop is CASRLGQGGAGQYF. CDR3 DNA sequence: TGTGCCAGCAGGCTCGGACAGGGAGGGGCCGGGCAGTACTTC.

This clone was seen a handful of times. CDR3 loop: CASSIVQGGAFF. The CDR3 DNA follows: TGTGCCAGTAGTATCGTCCAGGGGGGAGCTTTCTTT. The chain is built from TRBV19 and TRBJ1-1; 7 bases are shared with TRBD1. This CDR3 spans 12 amino acids. Germline lookup yields CDR1 LNHDA and CDR2 SQIVND (reference sequence). V lost 3 bases and J lost 10; bases outside the gene matches: 5.